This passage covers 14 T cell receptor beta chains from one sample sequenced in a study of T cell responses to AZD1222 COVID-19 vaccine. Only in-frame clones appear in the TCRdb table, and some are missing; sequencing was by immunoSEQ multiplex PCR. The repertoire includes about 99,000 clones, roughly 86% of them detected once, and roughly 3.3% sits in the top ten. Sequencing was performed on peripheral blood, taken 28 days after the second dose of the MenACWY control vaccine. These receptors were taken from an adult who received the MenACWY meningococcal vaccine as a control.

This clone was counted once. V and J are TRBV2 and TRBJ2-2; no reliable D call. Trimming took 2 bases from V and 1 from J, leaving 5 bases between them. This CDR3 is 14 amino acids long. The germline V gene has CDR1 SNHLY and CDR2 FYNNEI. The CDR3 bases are TGTGCCAGCAGTGAAACGAGGAACACCGGGGAGCTGTTTTTT. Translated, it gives CASSETRNTGELFF.

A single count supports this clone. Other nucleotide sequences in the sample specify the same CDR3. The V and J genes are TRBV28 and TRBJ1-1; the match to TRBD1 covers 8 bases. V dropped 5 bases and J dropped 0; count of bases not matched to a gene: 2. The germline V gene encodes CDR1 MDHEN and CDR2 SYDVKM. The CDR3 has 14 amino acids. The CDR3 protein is CASSQTGVNTEAFF. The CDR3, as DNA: TGTGCCAGCAGTCAGACAGGGGTGAACACTGAAGCTTTCTTT. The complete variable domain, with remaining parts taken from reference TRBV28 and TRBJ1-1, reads DVKVTQSSRYLVKRTGEKVFLECVQDMDHENMFWYRQDPGLGLRLIYFSYDVKMKEKGDIPEGYSVSREKKERFSLILESASTNQTSMYLCASSQTGVNTEAFFGQGTRLTVV.

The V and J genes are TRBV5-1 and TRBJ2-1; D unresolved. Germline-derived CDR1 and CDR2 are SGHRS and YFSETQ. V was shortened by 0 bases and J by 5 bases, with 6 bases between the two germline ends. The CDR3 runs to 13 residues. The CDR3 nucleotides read TGCGCCAGCAGCTTGGCCCCTAACAATGAGCAGTTCTTC. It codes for CASSLAPNNEQFF.

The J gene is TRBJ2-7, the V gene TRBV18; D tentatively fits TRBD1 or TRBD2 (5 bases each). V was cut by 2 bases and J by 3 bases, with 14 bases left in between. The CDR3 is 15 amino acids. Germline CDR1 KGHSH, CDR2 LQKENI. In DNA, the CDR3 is TGTGCCAGCTCACCAAAGGAAGGGACGAGCTACGAGCAGTACTTC. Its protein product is CASSPKEGTSYEQYF.

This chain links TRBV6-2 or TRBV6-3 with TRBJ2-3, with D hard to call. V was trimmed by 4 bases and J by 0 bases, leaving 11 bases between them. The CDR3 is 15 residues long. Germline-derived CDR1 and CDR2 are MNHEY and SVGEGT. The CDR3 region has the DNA TGTGCCAGCAGTTCGGTAGCTTCTAGCACAGATACGCAGTATTTT. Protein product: CASSSVASSTDTQYF.

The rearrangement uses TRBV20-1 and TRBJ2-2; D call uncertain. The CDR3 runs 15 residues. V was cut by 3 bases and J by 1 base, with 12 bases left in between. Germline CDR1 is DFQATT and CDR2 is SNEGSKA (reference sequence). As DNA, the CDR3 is TGCAGTGCTAGTCAGGCTTCTCGGAACACCGGGGAGCTGTTTTTT. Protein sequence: CSASQASRNTGELFF.

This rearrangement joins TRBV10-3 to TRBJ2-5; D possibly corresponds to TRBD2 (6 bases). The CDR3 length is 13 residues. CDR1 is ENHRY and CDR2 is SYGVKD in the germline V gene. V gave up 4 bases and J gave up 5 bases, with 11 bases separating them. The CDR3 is CAISGGERETQYF. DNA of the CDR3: TGTGCCATCAGTGGGGGGGAGCGGGAGACCCAGTACTTC.

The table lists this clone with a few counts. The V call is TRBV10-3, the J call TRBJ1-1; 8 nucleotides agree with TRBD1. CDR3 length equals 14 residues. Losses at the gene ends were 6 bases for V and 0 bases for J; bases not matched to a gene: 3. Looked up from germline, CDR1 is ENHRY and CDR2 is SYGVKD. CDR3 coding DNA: TGTGCCATCAGGGGGACAGGTCTGAACACTGAAGCTTTCTTT. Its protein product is CAIRGTGLNTEAFF.

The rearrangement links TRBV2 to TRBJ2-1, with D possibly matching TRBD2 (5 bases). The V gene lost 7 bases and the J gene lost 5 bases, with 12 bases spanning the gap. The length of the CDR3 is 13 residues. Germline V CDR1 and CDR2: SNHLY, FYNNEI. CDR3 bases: TGTGCCAGCACTAAGTTGAGGGACAATGAGCAGTTCTTC. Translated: CASTKLRDNEQFF.

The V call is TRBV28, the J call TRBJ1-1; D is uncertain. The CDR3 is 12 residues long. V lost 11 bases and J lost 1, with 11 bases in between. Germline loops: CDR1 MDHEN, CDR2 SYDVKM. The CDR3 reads CASGRRNTEAFF. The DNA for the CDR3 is TGTGCCTCGGGCAGGAGGAACACTGAAGCTTTCTTT.

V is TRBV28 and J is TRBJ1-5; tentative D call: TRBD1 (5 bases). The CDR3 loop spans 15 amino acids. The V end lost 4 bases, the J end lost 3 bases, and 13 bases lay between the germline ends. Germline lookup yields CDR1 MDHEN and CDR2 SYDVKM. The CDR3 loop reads CASSWPGGFNQPQHF. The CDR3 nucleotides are TGTGCCAGCAGTTGGCCTGGGGGTTTCAATCAGCCCCAGCATTTT.

CDR3 in amino acids: CASSFGGVGYTF. In DNA form, the CDR3 reads TGTGCCAGCAGTTTTGGGGGGGTCGGCTACACCTTC. The rearrangement uses TRBV28 and TRBJ1-2; a possible D gene is TRBD1 (5 bases). This CDR3 has 12 residues. With 3 bases removed from V and 8 bases from J, the gap between germline ends came to 10 bases. CDR1 and CDR2 from the germline V gene are MDHEN and SYDVKM.

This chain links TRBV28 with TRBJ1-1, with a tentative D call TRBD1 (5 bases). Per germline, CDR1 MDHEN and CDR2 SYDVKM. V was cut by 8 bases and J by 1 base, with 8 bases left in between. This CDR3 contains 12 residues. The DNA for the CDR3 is TGTGCCAGCCTAACAGGGAACACTGAAGCTTTCTTT. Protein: CASLTGNTEAFF.

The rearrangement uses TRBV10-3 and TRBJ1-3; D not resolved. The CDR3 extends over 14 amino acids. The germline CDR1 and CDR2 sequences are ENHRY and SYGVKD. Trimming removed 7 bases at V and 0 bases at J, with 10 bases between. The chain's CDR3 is CAIKPSFSGNTIYF. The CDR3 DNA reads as TGTGCCATCAAGCCAAGCTTCTCTGGAAACACCATATATTTT.